The 23 T cell receptor beta chains reported below all come from one sample, sequenced in a study of T cells of healthy individuals. TCRdb reanalysed the 5' RACE reads using MiXCR and keeps one entry per CDR3 protein. The sample includes about 82,000 distinct CDR3 sequences, 5% of them seen just once. The receptors were sampled from a female donor in good health.

The V and J genes are TRBV5-4 and TRBJ2-6, with D hard to call. V gave up 5 bases and J gave up 0 bases, with 18 bases separating them. Per germline, CDR1 SGHNT and CDR2 YYREEE (reference sequence). This CDR3 is 18 amino acids long. CDR3 DNA sequence: TGTGCCAGCAGACCCGAACGATTTTACCTCTCTGGGGCCAACGTCCTGACTTTC. This encodes CASRPERFYLSGANVLTF.

This clonotype was found many times. V is TRBV2 and J is TRBJ2-3, with TRBD1 matching 8 bases. The CDR3 consists of 14 residues. Germline V gene sequence: CDR1 SNHLY, CDR2 FYNNEI. After removal of 4 bases from V and 3 bases from J, the junction contained 3 bases not matched to a gene. As DNA, the CDR3 is TGTGCCAGCAGTGGACAGGGGCCAACAGATACGCAGTATTTT. As protein: CASSGQGPTDTQYF.

On this clonotype itself: A much larger clone differs from this one at a single base, so this may be a read error. The rearrangement joins TRBV7-9 to TRBJ1-1, with TRBD1 matching 7 bases. J was trimmed by 0 bases and V by 4 bases; bases with no gene match: 2. Germline CDR1 and CDR2: SEHNR and FQNEAQ (reference sequence). The CDR3 length is 14 residues. The CDR3 loop is CASSWGQMNTEAFF. The CDR3 DNA is TGTGCCAGCAGCTGGGGACAGATGAACACTGAAGCTTTCTTT.

This clonotype was seen ten or more times. This chain connects TRBV7-2 to TRBJ2-3, with 15 bases that match TRBD2. CDR3 length: 17 amino acids. After removal of 5 bases from V and 4 bases from J, the junction contained 7 bases not matched to a gene. Germline assignment: CDR1 SGHTA and CDR2 FQGNSA. CDR3 loop: CASSPPGLAGGADTQYF. The CDR3 DNA follows: TGTGCCAGCAGCCCCCCGGGACTAGCGGGAGGTGCAGATACGCAGTATTTT.

The CDR3 protein is CASSAQGVNTDTQYF. CDR3 bases: TGTGCCAGCAGTGCCCAGGGGGTCAACACAGATACGCAGTATTTT. The rearrangement links TRBV27 to TRBJ2-3; 7 nucleotides agree with TRBD1. V dropped 5 bases and J dropped 2; count of bases not matched to a gene: 7. The CDR3 is 15 residues long. Looked up from germline, CDR1 is MNHEY and CDR2 is SMNVEV (reference sequence).

The chain carries TRBV9 and TRBJ2-5, with D possibly TRBD2 on 6 matching bases. The CDR3 is 13 amino acids. Trimming shortened V by 4 bases and J by 9 bases, and 16 bases separated the two germline ends. The germline V gene encodes CDR1 SGDLS and CDR2 YYNGEE. CDR3 bases: TGTGCCAGCAGCACGGGACTCCTGGAGGCCCAGTACTTC. Protein sequence: CASSTGLLEAQYF.

This clonotype was picked up a small number of times. The chain employs TRBV12-3 or TRBV12-4 and TRBJ2-2; the D call may be TRBD1 or TRBD2 (6 bases each). This CDR3 contains 15 residues. V lost 3 bases and J 3 bases, leaving 11 bases between the germline ends. In DNA form, the CDR3 reads TGTGCCAGCAGTTTTGGGGGGCACTACACCGGGGAGCTGTTTTTT. It yields the protein CASSFGGHYTGELFF.

This clonotype was picked up many times. The chain recombines TRBV4-2 with TRBJ2-1, with a tentative D call TRBD1 (5 bases). The CDR3 consists of 14 residues. V shed 0 bases and J shed 9 bases, with 12 bases lying between them. The germline V gene has CDR1 LGHNA and CDR2 YNFKEQ. The CDR3 region has the DNA TGTGCCAGCAGCCAAGATTGGGGCCACGGTGAGCAGTTCTTC. This codes for CASSQDWGHGEQFF.

This clonotype showed up many times. This chain links TRBV20-1 with TRBJ2-7; D ambiguous. The germline V gene has CDR1 DFQATT and CDR2 SNEGSKA (reference sequence). Trimming took 6 bases from V and 0 from J, leaving 12 bases between them. The CDR3 contains 13 residues. CDR3: CSAPGLSSYEQYF. The CDR3 nucleotides read TGCAGTGCCCCCGGGCTCAGCTCCTACGAGCAGTACTTC.

This clonotype was seen ten or more times. The rearrangement joins TRBV6-2 or TRBV6-3 to TRBJ2-3; D remains unclear. Germline assignment: CDR1 MNHEY and CDR2 SVGEGT. The CDR3 sequence is 15 residues long. The ends were cut back, 1 base at V and 4 bases at J, with 12 bases in the middle. CDR3 bases: TGTGCCAGCAGTTACTGGGCGGATACGGCAGATACGCAGTATTTT. Translated: CASSYWADTADTQYF.

At least ten counts were recorded for this clonotype. The rearrangement uses TRBV7-2 and TRBJ2-3; 7 nucleotides agree with TRBD2. The J segment lost 4 bases and the V segment lost 3 bases, leaving 4 bases of the junction unmatched. Germline assignment: CDR1 SGHTA and CDR2 FQGNSA. This CDR3 has 14 residues. The CDR3 DNA follows: TGTGCCAGCAGCTTCGGCGGGAGTGCAGATACGCAGTATTTT. It is translated as CASSFGGSADTQYF.

This clonotype occurred a few times. DNA for the CDR3: TGCAGCGTTGAGAGACAGGGGTATCAGGGCTACACCTTC. Protein: CSVERQGYQGYTF. This rearrangement joins TRBV29-1 to TRBJ1-2; 8 positions match TRBD1. This CDR3 comprises 13 residues. The V gene end was trimmed by 3 bases and the J gene end by 8 bases; junction bases not matched to a gene: 8. In germline, CDR1 is SQVTM, CDR2 ANQGSEA. Drawing the rest from reference TRBV29-1 and TRBJ1-2, the complete variable domain is SAVISQKPSRDICQRGTSLTIQCQVDSQVTMMFWYRQQPGQSLTLIATANQGSEATYESGFVIDKFPISRPNLTFSTLTVSNMSPEDSSIYLCSVERQGYQGYTFGSGTRLTVV.

This clonotype was seen at least ten times. As DNA, the CDR3 is TGTGCCACCAGTGAATACACCGGGGAGCTGTTTTTT. This sequence encodes CATSEYTGELFF. The V and J genes are TRBV24-1 and TRBJ2-2; the D is unclear. The V and J ends lost 4 bases and 3 bases respectively, with 2 bases between them. The CDR3 runs 12 residues. Germline V CDR1 and CDR2: KGHDR, SFDVKD.

This clonotype was seen a few times. This chain connects TRBV7-2 to TRBJ1-5, with unresolved D. Germline loops: CDR1 SGHTA, CDR2 FQGNSA. The CDR3 consists of 15 residues. The germline V and J ends were trimmed by 5 bases and 2 bases, with 13 bases remaining between them. The CDR3, as DNA: TGTGCCAGCAGCCCACGGGGAAGGGGCAATCAGCCCCAGCATTTT. It codes for CASSPRGRGNQPQHF.

This clonotype showed up many times. The chain's CDR3 is CAWSVITGELFF. CDR3 coding DNA: TGTGCCTGGAGTGTAATCACCGGGGAGCTGTTTTTT. The chain employs TRBV30 and TRBJ2-2; D is ambiguous. This CDR3 comprises 12 residues. Per the germline V gene, CDR1 is GTSNPN and CDR2 is SVGIG (reference sequence). The V and J ends lost 0 bases and 4 bases respectively, with 3 bases between them.

This clonotype was detected many times. V usage is TRBV5-1 and J usage is TRBJ2-1; TRBD2 matches at 8 bases. Germline trimming cut 0 bases from V and 9 bases from J; bases unmatched to any gene: 2. Looked up from germline, CDR1 is SGHRS and CDR2 is YFSETQ. There are 13 residues in the CDR3. This CDR3 is CASSLEAGAEQFF. The CDR3 DNA is TGCGCCAGCAGCTTGGAAGCGGGAGCTGAGCAGTTCTTC.

There are many counts of this clonotype. CDR3 amino acids: CASSPPLAGSVEQFF. CDR3 nucleotides: TGTGCCAGCAGCCCCCCCCTAGCGGGATCTGTTGAGCAGTTCTTC. The V and J genes are TRBV5-4 and TRBJ2-1; TRBD2 aligns across 9 bases. The CDR3 has 15 amino acids. V shed 4 bases, J shed 9 bases, and the junction held 11 bases outside the gene matches. The germline V gene encodes CDR1 SGHNT and CDR2 YYREEE (reference sequence).

The table lists this clonotype with many counts. The chain joins TRBV20-1 to TRBJ1-2; D is ambiguous. The germline gives CDR1 DFQATT, CDR2 SNEGSKA (reference sequence). V was shortened by 5 bases and J by 10 bases, with 8 bases between the two germline ends. This CDR3 comprises 9 residues. As DNA, the CDR3 is TGCAGTGCTCACGGGTTCTACACCTTC. Its translation is CSAHGFYTF.

The chain joins TRBV7-2 to TRBJ1-2; TRBD1 aligns across 10 bases. The CDR3 covers 16 residues. Germline values: CDR1 SGHTA, CDR2 FQGNSA. With 4 bases clipped from V and 3 bases from J, the junction kept 8 bases outside the gene matches. The CDR3 DNA follows: TGTGCCAGCAGCTCCACCGGGACAGGGGCAGACTATGGCTACACCTTC. Protein sequence: CASSSTGTGADYGYTF. The complete variable domain, with remaining parts taken from reference TRBV7-2 and TRBJ1-2, reads GAGVSQSPSNKVTEKGKDVELRCDPISGHTALYWYRQSLGQGLEFLIYFQGNSAPDKSGLPSDRFSAERTGGSVSTLTIQRTQQEDSAVYLCASSSTGTGADYGYTFGSGTRLTVV.

This clonotype showed up many times. The chain uses TRBV7-9 and TRBJ2-3, with D possibly called TRBD1 or TRBD2 (5 bases each). Germline assignment: CDR1 SEHNR and CDR2 FQNEAQ (reference sequence). This CDR3 comprises 14 residues. The germline V and J ends were trimmed by 6 bases and 0 bases, with 10 bases remaining between them. The CDR3 spells CASSRRGSTDTQYF. The CDR3 nucleotides are TGTGCCAGCAGTCGACGGGGCAGCACAGATACGCAGTATTTT.

This clonotype was seen at least ten times. V is TRBV5-1 and J is TRBJ2-5, with 7 bases that match TRBD1. Germline CDR1 is SGHRS and CDR2 is YFSETQ. CDR3 length: 14 amino acids. V trimming: 2 bases; J trimming: 1 base; junction bases outside the gene matches: 2. CDR3 DNA sequence: TGCGCCAGCAGCTTAGGGACAGTCCAAGAGACCCAGTACTTC. It specifies CASSLGTVQETQYF.

This clonotype has just a few counts. This rearrangement joins TRBV27 to TRBJ2-3; 10 nucleotides agree with TRBD2. The junction had 10 bases not matched to a gene; V was cut back by 3 bases and J by 1 base. This CDR3 has 18 residues. Germline V CDR1 and CDR2: MNHEY, SMNVEV (reference sequence). CDR3 nucleotide sequence: TGTGCCAGCAGTTTTTTAGCGGGAGGCCACCGAGGCACAGATACGCAGTATTTT. Its protein product is CASSFLAGGHRGTDTQYF.

Many counts were recorded for this clonotype. The chain employs TRBV20-1 and TRBJ2-3, with TRBD1 identical over 9 bases. This CDR3 has 18 amino acids. Trimming took 6 bases from V and 4 from J; bases not matched to a gene: 20. Germline CDR1 and CDR2: DFQATT and SNEGSKA (reference sequence). As DNA, the CDR3 is TGCAGTGCCCCTGGACAGGGGCCCCGTTTTTCCTTGTCAGATACGCAGTATTTT. Its translation is CSAPGQGPRFSLSDTQYF.